The 13 T cell receptor beta chains given below trace back to one sample, sequenced in a study of T cell changes during pregnancy in multiple sclerosis. The table came from immunoSEQ multiplex PCR; TCRdb's copy has only in-frame clones and leaves some out. The table includes over 30,000 clones, about 92% detected once. The starting material was CD4+ T cells from peripheral blood mononuclear cells, obtained in the third trimester of pregnancy. These receptors were obtained from a female donor with multiple sclerosis, enrolled in a pregnancy study.

V usage is TRBV6-5 and J usage is TRBJ1-1; weak D call: TRBD1 (6 bases). V lost 2 bases to trimming and J lost 4 bases, with 17 bases between them. The CDR3 covers 16 residues. Germline CDR1 is MNHEY and CDR2 is SVGAGI. The CDR3, as DNA: TGTGCCAGCAGTTACGGGCTGGGGGCCCTCGGCACTGAAGCTTTCTTT. It translates to CASSYGLGALGTEAFF.

The gene calls are TRBV6-1 and TRBJ1-2; possibly TRBD1 for D (5 bases). Trimming shortened V by 0 bases and J by 1 base, and 9 bases separated the two germline ends. The CDR3 runs 15 residues. Germline CDR1 reads MNHNS; CDR2 reads SASEGT. CDR3 sequence reads: CASSEAPGVNYGYTF. Written as DNA, the CDR3 is TGTGCCAGCAGTGAAGCGCCGGGGGTTAACTATGGCTACACCTTC.

This clone showed up just once. The chain combines TRBV12-5 with TRBJ2-1, with 11 bases that match TRBD2. V was pared by 1 base and J by 7 bases, with 9 bases of the junction left unmatched. The CDR3 is 17 amino acids. Germline values: CDR1 LGHNT, CDR2 FRNRAP. CDR3 DNA sequence: TGTGCTAGTGGTTTGGGGGCACTAGCGGGAGTCTGGAATGAGCAGTTCTTC. It yields the protein CASGLGALAGVWNEQFF.

The rearrangement uses TRBV10-1 and TRBJ1-4; possibly TRBD1 for D (6 bases). The CDR3 consists of 14 residues. Germline loops: CDR1 WNHNN, CDR2 SYGVQD (reference sequence). Between the trimmed V and J ends, which lost 3 bases and 8 bases, there was a span of 13 bases. CDR3 DNA sequence: TGCGCCAGCAGTGATGACAGGCCCGGGGAAAAACTGTTTTTT. It is translated as CASSDDRPGEKLFF.

The V and J genes are TRBV27 and TRBJ1-2; the match to TRBD1 covers 7 bases. V lost 5 bases and J lost 8; bases outside the gene matches: 8. The CDR3 is made up of 13 amino acids. Germline-derived CDR1 and CDR2 are MNHEY and SMNVEV (reference sequence). As DNA, the CDR3 is TGTGCCAGCAGTCTGAGACAGGGCGAAGGCTACACCTTC. It yields the protein CASSLRQGEGYTF.

This clone was counted once. The chain has TRBV29-1 and TRBJ2-5; no clear D gene. Germline assignment: CDR1 SQVTM and CDR2 ANQGSEA. This CDR3 comprises 13 residues. The germline V and J ends were trimmed by 6 bases and 0 bases, with 11 bases remaining between them. The DNA of the CDR3 is TGCAGCGTGGCGTACAGTTACCAAGAGACCCAGTACTTC. It specifies CSVAYSYQETQYF.

The chain combines TRBV13 with TRBJ2-7, with 13 bases fitting TRBD2. Per the germline V gene, CDR1 is PRHDT and CDR2 is FYEKMQ (reference sequence). V shed 5 bases and J 4 bases; nucleotides not matched to a gene: 11. The CDR3 length is 17 residues. The CDR3 sequence: CASSPPRPGLAGYEQYF. The DNA of the CDR3 is TGTGCCAGCAGCCCCCCGCGTCCGGGACTAGCGGGATACGAGCAGTACTTC.

The chain has TRBV11-3 and TRBJ2-2; D is possibly TRBD2 (6 bases). This CDR3 has 16 amino acids. CDR1 is SGHNT, CDR2 YENEEA, per germline. V lost 5 bases and J lost 0, with 13 bases in between. For the CDR3, the DNA is TGTGCCAGCAGCGTAGGAGGGACTTCGAACACCGGGGAGCTGTTTTTT. This gives the protein CASSVGGTSNTGELFF.

This chain uses TRBV7-2 with TRBJ2-5, with TRBD2 as a possible D gene (5 bases). V was trimmed by 5 bases and J by 3 bases, leaving 16 bases between them. CDR1 and CDR2 from the germline V gene are SGHTA and FQGNSA. The CDR3 contains 15 residues. The CDR3 DNA follows: TGTGCCAGCAGCCCCATCGGGTTGGGAGAAGAGACCCAGTACTTC. Protein product: CASSPIGLGEETQYF. Using reference TRBV7-2 and TRBJ2-5 for the parts outside the CDR3, the full variable domain is GAGVSQSPSNKVTEKGKDVELRCDPISGHTALYWYRQSLGQGLEFLIYFQGNSAPDKSGLPSDRFSAERTGGSVSTLTIQRTQQEDSAVYLCASSPIGLGEETQYFGPGTRLLVL.

Notes on this clone: One end of the junction does not line up with germline, which may come from a read error. The chain employs TRBV6-4 and TRBJ2-1; a weak D match, TRBD1 (5 bases). This CDR3 region has 15 residues. Germline V lookup: CDR1 MRHNA, CDR2 SNTAGT. The DNA of the CDR3 is TGTGCCAGCAGCCCTGGGTGGGGCTCCAACAATGAGCAGTTCTTC. As protein: CASSPGWGSNNEQFF.

The rearrangement uses TRBV5-1 and TRBJ1-3; 7 nucleotides line up with TRBD1. Germline CDR1 reads SGHRS; CDR2 reads YFSETQ. The ends lost 4 bases at V and 0 bases at J; junction bases unmatched: 4. This CDR3 is built from 15 residues. CDR3 sequence reads: CASSDTGDSGNTIYF. CDR3 sequence (DNA): TGCGCCAGCAGCGATACAGGGGACTCTGGAAACACCATATATTTT.

Only one count was recorded for this clone. This rearrangement joins TRBV4-2 to TRBJ2-4, with 7 positions matching TRBD1. The junction had 7 bases not matched to a gene; V was cut back by 2 bases and J by 3 bases. From germline, CDR1 is LGHNA and CDR2 YNFKEQ. The CDR3 has 16 residues. The CDR3 loop is CASSQLQGLGKNIQYF. In nucleotides, the CDR3 is TGTGCCAGCAGCCAACTACAGGGGTTGGGCAAAAACATTCAGTACTTC.

This clone was observed a single time. The chain links TRBV21-1 to TRBJ2-7; the D call TRBD1 from the table was never checked on the DNA. TRBV21-1 is shown as a pseudogene. This CDR3 is built from 15 residues. The CDR3 DNA reads as TGTGCCAGCAGCTCCCGGGGACAGAGACCTTACGAGCAGTACTTC. It encodes CASSSRGQRPYEQYF.